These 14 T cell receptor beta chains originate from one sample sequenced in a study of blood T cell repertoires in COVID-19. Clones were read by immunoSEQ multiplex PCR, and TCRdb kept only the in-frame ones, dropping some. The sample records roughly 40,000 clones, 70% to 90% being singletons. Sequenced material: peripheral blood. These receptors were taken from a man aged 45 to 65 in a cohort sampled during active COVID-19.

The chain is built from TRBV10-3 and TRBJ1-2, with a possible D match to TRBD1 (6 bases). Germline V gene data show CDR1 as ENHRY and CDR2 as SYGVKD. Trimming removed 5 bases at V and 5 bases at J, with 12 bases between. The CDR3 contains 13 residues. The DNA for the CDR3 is TGTGCCATCAGTCAACAGGGAGGGTATGGCTACACCTTC. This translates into CAISQQGGYGYTF.

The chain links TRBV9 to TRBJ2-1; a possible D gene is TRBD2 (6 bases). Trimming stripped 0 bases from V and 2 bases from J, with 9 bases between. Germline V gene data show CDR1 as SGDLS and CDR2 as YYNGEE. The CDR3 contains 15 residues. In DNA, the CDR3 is TGTGCCAGCAGCGTAGTCGGGGGAGCCTACAATGAGCAGTTCTTC. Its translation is CASSVVGGAYNEQFF.

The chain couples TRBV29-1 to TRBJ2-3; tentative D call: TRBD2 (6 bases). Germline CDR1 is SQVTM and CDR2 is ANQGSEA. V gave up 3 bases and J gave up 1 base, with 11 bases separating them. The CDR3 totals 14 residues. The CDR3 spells CSVEGLPRTDTQYF. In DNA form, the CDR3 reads TGCAGCGTTGAGGGACTTCCTCGCACAGATACGCAGTATTTT.

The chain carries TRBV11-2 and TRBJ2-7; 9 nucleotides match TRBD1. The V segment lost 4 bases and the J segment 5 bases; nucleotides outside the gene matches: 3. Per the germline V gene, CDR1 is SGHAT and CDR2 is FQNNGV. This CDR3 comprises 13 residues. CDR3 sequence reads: CASSWGQGDEQYV. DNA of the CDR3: TGTGCCAGCAGCTGGGGACAGGGCGACGAGCAGTACGTC.

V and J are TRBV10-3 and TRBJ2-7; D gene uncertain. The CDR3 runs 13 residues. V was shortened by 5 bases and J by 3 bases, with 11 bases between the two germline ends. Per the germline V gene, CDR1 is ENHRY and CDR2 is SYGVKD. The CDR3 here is CAISPPLYYEQYF. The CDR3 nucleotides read TGTGCCATCAGTCCCCCACTCTACTACGAGCAGTACTTC.

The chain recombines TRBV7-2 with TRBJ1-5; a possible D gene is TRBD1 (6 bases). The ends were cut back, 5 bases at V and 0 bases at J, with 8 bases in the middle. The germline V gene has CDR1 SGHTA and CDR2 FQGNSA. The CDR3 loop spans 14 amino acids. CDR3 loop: CASSPRGSNQPQHF. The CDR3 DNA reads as TGTGCCAGCAGCCCCAGGGGTAGCAATCAGCCCCAGCATTTT.

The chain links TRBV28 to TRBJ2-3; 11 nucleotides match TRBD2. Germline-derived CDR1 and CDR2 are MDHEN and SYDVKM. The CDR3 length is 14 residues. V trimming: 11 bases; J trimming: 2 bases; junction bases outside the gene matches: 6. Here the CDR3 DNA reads TGTGCCGGTGGGACTAGCGGATCCACAGATACGCAGTATTTT. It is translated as CAGGTSGSTDTQYF.

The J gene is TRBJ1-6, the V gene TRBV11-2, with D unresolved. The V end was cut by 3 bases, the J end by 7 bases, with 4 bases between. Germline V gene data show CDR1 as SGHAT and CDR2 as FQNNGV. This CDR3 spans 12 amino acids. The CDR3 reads CASSLRNSPLHF. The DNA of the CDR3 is TGTGCCAGCAGCTTGCGGAATTCACCCCTCCACTTT. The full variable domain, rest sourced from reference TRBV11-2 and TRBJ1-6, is EAGVAQSPRYKIIEKRQSVAFWCNPISGHATLYWYQQILGQGPKLLIQFQNNGVVDDSQLPKDRFSAERLKGVDSTLKIQPAKLEDSAVYLCASSLRNSPLHFGNGTRLTVT.

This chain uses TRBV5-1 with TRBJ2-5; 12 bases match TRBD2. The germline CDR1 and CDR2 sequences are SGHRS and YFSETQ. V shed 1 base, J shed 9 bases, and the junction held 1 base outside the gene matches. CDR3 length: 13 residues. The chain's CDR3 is CASSLRLAGAQYF. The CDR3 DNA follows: TGCGCCAGCAGCTTGAGACTAGCGGGGGCCCAGTACTTC.

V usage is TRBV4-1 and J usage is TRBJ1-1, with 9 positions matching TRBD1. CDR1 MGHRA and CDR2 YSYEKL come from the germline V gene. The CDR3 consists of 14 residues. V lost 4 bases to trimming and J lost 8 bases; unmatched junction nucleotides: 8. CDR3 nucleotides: TGCGCCAGCAGCCCGGTGACAGGGGGTCCCGAAGCTTTCTTT. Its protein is CASSPVTGGPEAFF.

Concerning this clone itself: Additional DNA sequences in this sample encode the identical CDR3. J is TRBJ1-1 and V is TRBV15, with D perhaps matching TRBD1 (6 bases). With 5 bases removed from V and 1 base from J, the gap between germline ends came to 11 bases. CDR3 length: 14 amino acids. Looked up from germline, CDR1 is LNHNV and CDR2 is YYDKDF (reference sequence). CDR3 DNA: TGTGCCACCAGCGGAGGGGGAGGGAACACTGAAGCTTTCTTT. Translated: CATSGGGGNTEAFF. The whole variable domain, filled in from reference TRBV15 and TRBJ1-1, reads DAMVIQNPRYQVTQFGKPVTLSCSQTLNHNVMYWYQQKSSQAPKLLFHYYDKDFNNEADTPDNFQSRRPNTSFCFLDIRSPGLGDTAMYLCATSGGGGNTEAFFGQGTRLTVV.

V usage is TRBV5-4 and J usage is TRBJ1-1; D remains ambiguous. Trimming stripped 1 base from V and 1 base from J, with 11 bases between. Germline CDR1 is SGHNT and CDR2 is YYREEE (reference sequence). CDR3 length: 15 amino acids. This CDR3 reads CASSLIPGRNTEAFF. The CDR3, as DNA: TGTGCCAGCAGCTTGATTCCCGGGAGGAACACTGAAGCTTTCTTT.

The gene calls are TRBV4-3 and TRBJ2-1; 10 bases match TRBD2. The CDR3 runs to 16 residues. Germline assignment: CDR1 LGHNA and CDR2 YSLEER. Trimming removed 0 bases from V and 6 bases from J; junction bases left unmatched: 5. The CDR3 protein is CASSQDEAGGLNEQFF. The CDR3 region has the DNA TGCGCCAGCAGCCAAGATGAAGCGGGGGGGCTCAATGAGCAGTTCTTC.

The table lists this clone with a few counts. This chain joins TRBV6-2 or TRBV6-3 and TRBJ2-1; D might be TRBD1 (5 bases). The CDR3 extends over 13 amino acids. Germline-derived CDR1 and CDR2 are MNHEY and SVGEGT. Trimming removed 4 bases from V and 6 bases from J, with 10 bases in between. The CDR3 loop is CASSFFRANEQFF. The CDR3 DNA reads TGTGCCAGCAGTTTCTTCAGGGCCAATGAGCAGTTCTTC.